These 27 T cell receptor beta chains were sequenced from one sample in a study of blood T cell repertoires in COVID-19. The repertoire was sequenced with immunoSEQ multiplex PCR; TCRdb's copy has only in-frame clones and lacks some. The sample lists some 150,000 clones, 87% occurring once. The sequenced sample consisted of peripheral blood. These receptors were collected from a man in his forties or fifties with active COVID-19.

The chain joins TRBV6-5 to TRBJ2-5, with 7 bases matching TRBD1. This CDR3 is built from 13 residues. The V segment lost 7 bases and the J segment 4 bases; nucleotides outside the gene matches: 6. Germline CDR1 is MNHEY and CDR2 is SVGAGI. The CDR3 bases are TGTGCCAGCATCAGGAACAGGGGAGAGACCCAGTACTTC. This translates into CASIRNRGETQYF.

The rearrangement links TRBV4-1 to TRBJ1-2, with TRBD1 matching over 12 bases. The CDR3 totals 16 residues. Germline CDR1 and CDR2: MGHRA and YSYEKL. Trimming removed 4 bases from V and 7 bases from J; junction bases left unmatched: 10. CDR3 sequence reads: CASSPRGGTGGFGYTF. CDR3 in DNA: TGCGCCAGCAGCCCCAGGGGGGGGACAGGGGGCTTTGGCTACACCTTC.

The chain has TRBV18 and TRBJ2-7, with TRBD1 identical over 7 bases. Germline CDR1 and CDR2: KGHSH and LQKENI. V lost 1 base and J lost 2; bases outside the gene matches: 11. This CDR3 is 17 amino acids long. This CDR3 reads CASSPLRYGTATYEQYF. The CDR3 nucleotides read TGTGCCAGCTCACCACTTAGGTATGGGACAGCAACCTACGAGCAGTACTTC.

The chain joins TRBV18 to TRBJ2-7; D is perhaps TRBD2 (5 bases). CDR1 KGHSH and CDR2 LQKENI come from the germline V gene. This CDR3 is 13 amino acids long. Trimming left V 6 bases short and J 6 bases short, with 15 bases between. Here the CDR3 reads CASSPGFRGEQYF. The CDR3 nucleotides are TGTGCCAGCTCGCCCGGGTTTCGGGGCGAGCAGTACTTC.

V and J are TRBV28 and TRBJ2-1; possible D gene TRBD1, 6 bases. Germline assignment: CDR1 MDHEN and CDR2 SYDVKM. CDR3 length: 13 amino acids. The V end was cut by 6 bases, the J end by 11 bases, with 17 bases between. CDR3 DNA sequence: TGTGCCAGCAGCCGCCAGGGGTCCGGTAAGCAGTTCTTC. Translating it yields CASSRQGSGKQFF.

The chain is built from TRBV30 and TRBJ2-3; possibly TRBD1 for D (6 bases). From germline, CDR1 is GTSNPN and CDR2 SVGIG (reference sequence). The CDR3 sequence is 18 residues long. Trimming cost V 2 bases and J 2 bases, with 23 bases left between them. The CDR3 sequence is CAWSPVPGAVGTTDTQYF. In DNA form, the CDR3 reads TGTGCCTGGAGTCCGGTCCCAGGGGCCGTCGGCACCACAGATACGCAGTATTTT.

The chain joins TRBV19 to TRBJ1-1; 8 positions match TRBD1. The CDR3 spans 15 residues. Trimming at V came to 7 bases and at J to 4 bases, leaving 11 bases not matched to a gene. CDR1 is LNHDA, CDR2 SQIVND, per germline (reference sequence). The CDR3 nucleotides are TGTGCCAGTAACCCGGACAGGGCTCAGGTCACTGAAGCTTTCTTT. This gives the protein CASNPDRAQVTEAFF.

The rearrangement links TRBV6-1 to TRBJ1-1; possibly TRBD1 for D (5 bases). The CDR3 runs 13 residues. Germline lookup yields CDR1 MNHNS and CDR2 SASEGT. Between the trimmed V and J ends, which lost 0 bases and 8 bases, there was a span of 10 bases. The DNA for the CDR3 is TGTGCCAGCAGTGAAGCGCAGGGAGGGGAAGCTTTCTTT. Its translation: CASSEAQGGEAFF.

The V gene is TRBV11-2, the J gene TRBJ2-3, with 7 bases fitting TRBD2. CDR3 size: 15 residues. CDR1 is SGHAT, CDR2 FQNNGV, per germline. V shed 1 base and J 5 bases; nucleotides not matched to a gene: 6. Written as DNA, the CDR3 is TGTGCCAGCAGCTTAGCTGGACTAGGTAAAGATACGCAGTATTTT. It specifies CASSLAGLGKDTQYF.

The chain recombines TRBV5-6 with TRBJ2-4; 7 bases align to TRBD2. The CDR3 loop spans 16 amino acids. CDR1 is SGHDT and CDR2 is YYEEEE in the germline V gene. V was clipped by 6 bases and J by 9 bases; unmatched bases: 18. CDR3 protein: CASTPLGGTGGGIQYF. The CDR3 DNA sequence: TGTGCCAGCACCCCTCTTGGCGGGACGGGGGGAGGCATTCAGTACTTC.

The CDR3 DNA sequence: TGTGCCAGCAGCTACCCGAGCGGGGGCCTTAGCTACGAGCAGTACTTC. Translated: CASSYPSGGLSYEQYF. V is TRBV11-2 and J is TRBJ2-7; 8 bases match TRBD2. This CDR3 has 16 residues. The germline gives CDR1 SGHAT, CDR2 FQNNGV. V trimming: 4 bases; J trimming: 3 bases; junction bases outside the gene matches: 11.

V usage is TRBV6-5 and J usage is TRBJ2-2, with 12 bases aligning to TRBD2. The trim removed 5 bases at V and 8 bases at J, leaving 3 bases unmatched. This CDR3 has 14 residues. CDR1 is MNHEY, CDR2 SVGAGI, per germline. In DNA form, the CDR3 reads TGTGCCAGCAGTAGACTAGCGGGGGAAGGGGAGCTGTTTTTT. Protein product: CASSRLAGEGELFF.

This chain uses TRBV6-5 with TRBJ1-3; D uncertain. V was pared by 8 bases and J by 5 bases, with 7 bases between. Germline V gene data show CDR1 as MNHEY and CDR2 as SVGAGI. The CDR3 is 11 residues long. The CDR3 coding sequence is TGTGCCAGCCGGTCGAGAAACACCATATATTTT. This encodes CASRSRNTIYF.

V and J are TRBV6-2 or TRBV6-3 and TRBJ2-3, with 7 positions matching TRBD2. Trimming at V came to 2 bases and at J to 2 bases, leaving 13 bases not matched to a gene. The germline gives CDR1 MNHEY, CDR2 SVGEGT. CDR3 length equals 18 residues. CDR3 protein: CASSYGGYPGGTTDTQYF. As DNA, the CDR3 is TGTGCCAGCAGTTACGGAGGCTACCCGGGGGGAACCACAGATACGCAGTATTTT.

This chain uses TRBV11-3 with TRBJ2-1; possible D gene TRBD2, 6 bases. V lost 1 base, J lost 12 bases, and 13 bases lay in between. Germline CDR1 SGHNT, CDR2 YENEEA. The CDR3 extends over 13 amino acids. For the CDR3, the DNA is TGTGCCAGCAGCTTAGGGGATGGAGGGGCGCAGTTCTTC. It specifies CASSLGDGGAQFF.

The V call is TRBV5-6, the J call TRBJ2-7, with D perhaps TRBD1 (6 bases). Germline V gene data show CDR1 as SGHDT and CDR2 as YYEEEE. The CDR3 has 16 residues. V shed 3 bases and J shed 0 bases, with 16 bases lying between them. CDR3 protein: CASSSPRDIFSYEQYF. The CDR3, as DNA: TGTGCCAGCAGCTCCCCCCGGGACATCTTCTCCTACGAGCAGTACTTC.

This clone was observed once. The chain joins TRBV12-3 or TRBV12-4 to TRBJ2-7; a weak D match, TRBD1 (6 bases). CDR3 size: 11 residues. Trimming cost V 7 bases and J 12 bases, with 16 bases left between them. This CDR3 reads CASNGGTGLYF. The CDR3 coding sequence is TGTGCCAGCAACGGAGGAACAGGGCTGTACTTC.

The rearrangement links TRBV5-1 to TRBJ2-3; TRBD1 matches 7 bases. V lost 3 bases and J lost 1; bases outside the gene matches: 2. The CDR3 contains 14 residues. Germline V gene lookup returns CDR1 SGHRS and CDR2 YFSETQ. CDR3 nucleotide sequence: TGCGCCAGCAGCTCAGGACAGGGCACAGATACGCAGTATTTT. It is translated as CASSSGQGTDTQYF.

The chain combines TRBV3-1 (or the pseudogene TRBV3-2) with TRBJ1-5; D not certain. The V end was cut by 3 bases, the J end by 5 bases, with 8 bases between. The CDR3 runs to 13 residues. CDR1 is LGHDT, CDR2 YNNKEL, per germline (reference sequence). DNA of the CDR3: TGTGCCAGCAGCCACGGAACAGATCAGCCCCAGCATTTT. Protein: CASSHGTDQPQHF.

The CDR3 DNA sequence: TGTGCCAGCAGCCTCGGCTTGAGGGAGAATGGCTACACCTTC. Translated, it gives CASSLGLRENGYTF. This rearrangement joins TRBV9 to TRBJ1-2; no clear D gene. The CDR3 extends over 14 amino acids. CDR1 SGDLS and CDR2 YYNGEE come from the germline V gene. V lost 4 bases to trimming and J lost 6 bases, with 16 bases between them.

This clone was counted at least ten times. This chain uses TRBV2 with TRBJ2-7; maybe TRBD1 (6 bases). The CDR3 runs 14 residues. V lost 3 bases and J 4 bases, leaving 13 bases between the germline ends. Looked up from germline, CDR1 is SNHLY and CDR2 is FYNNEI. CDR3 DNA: TGTGCCAGCAGTGACCATGGGACACCTTACGAGCAGTACTTC. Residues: CASSDHGTPYEQYF.

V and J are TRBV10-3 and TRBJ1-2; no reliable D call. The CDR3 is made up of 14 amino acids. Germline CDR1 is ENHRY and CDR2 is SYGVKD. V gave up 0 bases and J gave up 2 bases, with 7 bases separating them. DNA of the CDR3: TGTGCCATCAGTGAGTCGAGCGGGAACTATGGCTACACCTTC. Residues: CAISESSGNYGYTF.

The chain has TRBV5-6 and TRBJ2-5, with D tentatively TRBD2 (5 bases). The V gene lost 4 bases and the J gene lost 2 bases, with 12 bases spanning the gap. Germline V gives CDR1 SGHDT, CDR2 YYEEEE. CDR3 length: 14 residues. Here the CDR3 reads CASSRKTGQETQYF. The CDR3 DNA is TGTGCCAGCAGCCGTAAAACGGGGCAAGAGACCCAGTACTTC.

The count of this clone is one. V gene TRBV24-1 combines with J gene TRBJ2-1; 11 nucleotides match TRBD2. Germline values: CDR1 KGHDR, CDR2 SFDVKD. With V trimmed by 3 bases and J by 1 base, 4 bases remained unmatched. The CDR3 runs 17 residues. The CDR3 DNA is TGTGCCACCAGTGATGGTACTAGCGGGAGATCCTACAATGAGCAGTTCTTC. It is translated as CATSDGTSGRSYNEQFF.

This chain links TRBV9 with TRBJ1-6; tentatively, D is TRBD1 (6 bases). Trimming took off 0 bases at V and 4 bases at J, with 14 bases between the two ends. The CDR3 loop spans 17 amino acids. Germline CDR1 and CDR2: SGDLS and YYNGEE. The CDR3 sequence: CASSVARDNWYNSPLHF. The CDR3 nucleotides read TGTGCCAGCAGCGTAGCTCGGGACAACTGGTATAATTCACCCCTCCACTTT.

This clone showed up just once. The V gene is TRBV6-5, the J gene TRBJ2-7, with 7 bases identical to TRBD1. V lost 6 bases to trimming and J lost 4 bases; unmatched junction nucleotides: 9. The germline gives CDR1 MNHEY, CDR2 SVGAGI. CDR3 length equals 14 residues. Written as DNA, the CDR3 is TGTGCCAGCAGGGTGGCAGGGGGATCTTACGAGCAGTACTTC. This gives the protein CASRVAGGSYEQYF.

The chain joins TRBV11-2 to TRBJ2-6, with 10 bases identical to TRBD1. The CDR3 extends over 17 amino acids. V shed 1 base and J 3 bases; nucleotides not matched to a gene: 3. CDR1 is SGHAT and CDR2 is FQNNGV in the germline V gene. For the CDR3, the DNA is TGTGCCAGCAGCTTAGGACAGGGGGCGCTTGGGGCCAACGTCCTGACTTTC. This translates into CASSLGQGALGANVLTF.